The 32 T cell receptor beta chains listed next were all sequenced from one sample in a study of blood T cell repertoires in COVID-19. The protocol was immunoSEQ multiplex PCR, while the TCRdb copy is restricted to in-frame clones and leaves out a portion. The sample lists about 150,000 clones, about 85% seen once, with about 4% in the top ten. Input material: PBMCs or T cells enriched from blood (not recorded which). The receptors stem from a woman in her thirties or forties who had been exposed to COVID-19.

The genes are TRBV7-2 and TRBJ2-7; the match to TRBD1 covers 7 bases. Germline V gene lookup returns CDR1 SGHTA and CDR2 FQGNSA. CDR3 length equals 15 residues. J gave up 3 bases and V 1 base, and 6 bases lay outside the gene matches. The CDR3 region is CASSLGQAGGYEQYF. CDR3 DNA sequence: TGTGCCAGCAGCTTAGGTCAGGCAGGGGGCTACGAGCAGTACTTC.

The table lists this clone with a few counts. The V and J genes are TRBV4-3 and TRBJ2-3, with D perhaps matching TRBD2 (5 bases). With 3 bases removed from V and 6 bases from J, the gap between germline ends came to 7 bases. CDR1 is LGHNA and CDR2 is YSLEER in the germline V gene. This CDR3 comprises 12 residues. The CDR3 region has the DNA TGCGCCAGCAGCCACCGAGGGGATACGCAGTATTTT. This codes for CASSHRGDTQYF.

The CDR3 sequence: CTSSPLTGGGGNQPQHF. DNA for the CDR3: TGCACCAGCAGCCCCCTGACAGGGGGCGGCGGCAATCAGCCCCAGCATTTT. V is TRBV1 and J is TRBJ1-5; the D call of TRBD1 is as the table states it, not checked on the DNA. TRBV1 counts as a pseudogene. This CDR3 is 17 amino acids long.

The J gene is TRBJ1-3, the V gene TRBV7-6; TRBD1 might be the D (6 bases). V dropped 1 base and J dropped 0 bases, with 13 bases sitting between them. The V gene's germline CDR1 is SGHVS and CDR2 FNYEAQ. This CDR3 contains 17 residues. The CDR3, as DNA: TGTGCCAGCAGCTTAGGTGGGGGCCGAAGCTCTGGAAACACCATATATTTT. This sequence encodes CASSLGGGRSSGNTIYF.

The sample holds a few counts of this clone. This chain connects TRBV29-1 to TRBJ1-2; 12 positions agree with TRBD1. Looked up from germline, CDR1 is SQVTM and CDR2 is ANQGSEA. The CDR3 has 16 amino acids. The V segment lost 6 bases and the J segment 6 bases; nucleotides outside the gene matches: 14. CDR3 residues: CSVPATGTGGVNGYTF. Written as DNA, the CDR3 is TGCAGCGTCCCGGCCACCGGGACAGGGGGCGTCAATGGCTACACCTTC.

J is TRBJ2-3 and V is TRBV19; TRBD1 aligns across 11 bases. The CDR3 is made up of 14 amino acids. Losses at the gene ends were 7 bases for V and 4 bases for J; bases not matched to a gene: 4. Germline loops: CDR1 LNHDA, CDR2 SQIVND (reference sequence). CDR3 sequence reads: CASKPGQGADTQYF. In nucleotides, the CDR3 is TGTGCCAGTAAACCGGGACAGGGGGCAGATACGCAGTATTTT.

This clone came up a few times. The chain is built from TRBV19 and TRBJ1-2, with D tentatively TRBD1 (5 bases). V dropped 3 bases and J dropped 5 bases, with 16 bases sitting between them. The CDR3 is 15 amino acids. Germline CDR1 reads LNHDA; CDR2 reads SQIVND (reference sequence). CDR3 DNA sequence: TGTGCCAGTAGTATTAGTAAGGGGCCAGTTTATGGCTACACCTTC. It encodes CASSISKGPVYGYTF.

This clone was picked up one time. The DNA of the CDR3 is TGTGCCAGCAACGGGGGAACAGCTTCAAATGAAAAACTGTTTTTT. This translates into CASNGGTASNEKLFF. The chain links TRBV28 to TRBJ1-4; TRBD1 might be the D (5 bases). This CDR3 spans 15 amino acids. V lost 7 bases and J lost 5, with 17 bases in between. Germline V lookup: CDR1 MDHEN, CDR2 SYDVKM. The entire variable domain, with the rest obtained from reference TRBV28 and TRBJ1-4, is as follows: DVKVTQSSRYLVKRTGEKVFLECVQDMDHENMFWYRQDPGLGLRLIYFSYDVKMKEKGDIPEGYSVSREKKERFSLILESASTNQTSMYLCASNGGTASNEKLFFGSGTQLSVL.

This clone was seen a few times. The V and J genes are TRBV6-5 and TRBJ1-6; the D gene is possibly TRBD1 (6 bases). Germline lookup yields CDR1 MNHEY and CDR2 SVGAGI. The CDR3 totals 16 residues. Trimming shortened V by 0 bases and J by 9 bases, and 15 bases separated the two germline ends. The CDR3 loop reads CASSYSGTGPSSPLHF. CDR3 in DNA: TGTGCCAGCAGTTACTCGGGAACAGGGCCAAGTTCACCCCTCCACTTT.

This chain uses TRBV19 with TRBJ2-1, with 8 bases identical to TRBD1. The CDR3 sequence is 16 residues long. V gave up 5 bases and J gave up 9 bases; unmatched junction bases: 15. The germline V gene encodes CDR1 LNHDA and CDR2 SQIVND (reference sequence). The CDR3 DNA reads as TGTGCCAGTAGTCCCACCGGACAGGGTATTATGAGTGAGCAGTTCTTC. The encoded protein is CASSPTGQGIMSEQFF.

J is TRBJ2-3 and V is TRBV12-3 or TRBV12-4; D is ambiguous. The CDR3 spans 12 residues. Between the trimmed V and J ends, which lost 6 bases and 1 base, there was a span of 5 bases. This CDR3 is CASRPGTDTQYF. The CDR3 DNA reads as TGTGCCAGCAGACCGGGCACAGATACGCAGTATTTT.

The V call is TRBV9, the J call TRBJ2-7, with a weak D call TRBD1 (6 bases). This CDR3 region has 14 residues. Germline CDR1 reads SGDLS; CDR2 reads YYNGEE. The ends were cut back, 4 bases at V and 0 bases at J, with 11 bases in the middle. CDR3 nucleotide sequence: TGTGCCAGCAGCTCCTGGGACAACTCCTACGAGCAGTACTTC. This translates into CASSSWDNSYEQYF.

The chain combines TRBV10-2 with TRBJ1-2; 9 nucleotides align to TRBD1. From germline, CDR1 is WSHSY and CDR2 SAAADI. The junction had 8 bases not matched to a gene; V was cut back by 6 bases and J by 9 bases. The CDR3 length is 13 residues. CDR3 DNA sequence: TGCGCCAGCAGCCCCGGACAGGGGAAGAGCTACACCTTC. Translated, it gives CASSPGQGKSYTF.

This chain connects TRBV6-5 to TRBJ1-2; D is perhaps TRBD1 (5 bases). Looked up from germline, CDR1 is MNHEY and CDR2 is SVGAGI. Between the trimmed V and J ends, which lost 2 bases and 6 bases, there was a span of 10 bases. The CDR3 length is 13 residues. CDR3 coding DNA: TGTGCCAGCAGTTACCGGCAGGGTAATGGCTACACCTTC. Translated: CASSYRQGNGYTF.

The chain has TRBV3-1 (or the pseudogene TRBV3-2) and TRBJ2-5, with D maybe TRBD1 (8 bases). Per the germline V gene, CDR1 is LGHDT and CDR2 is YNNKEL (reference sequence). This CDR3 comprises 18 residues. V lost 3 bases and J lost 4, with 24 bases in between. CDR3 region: CASSHPLVQGGLRETQYF. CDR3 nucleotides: TGTGCCAGCAGCCACCCACTGGTACAGGGGGGGCTTAGAGAGACCCAGTACTTC.

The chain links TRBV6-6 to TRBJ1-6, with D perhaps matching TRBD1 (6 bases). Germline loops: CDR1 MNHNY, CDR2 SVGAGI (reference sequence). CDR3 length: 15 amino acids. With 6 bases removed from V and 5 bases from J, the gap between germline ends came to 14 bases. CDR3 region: CASRGADLNNSPLHF. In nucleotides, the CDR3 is TGTGCCAGCAGGGGGGCAGATCTTAATAATTCACCCCTCCACTTT.

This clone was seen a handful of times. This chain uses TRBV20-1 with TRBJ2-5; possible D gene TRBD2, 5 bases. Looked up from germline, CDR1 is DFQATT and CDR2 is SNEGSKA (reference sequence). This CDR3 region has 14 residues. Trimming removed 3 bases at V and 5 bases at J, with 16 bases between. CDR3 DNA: TGCAGTGCTAGTCCCCCTAGCAGGCAGGAGACCCAGTACTTC. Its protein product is CSASPPSRQETQYF.

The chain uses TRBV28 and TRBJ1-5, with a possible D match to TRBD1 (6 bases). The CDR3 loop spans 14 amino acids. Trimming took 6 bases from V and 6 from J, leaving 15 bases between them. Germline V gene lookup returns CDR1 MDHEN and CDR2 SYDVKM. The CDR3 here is CASSPTGMSQPQHF. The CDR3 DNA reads TGTGCCAGCAGCCCCACAGGGATGAGTCAGCCCCAGCATTTT.

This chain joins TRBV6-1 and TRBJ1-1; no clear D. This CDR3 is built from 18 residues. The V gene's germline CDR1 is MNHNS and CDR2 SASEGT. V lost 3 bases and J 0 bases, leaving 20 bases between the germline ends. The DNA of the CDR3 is TGTGCCAGCAGTGAGAGCGGCCAGCGTGGGCTTATGAACACTGAAGCTTTCTTT. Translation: CASSESGQRGLMNTEAFF.

In DNA, the CDR3 is TGTGCCAGTAGTATTGATGGCAGGGTGACCACCGGGGAGCTGTTTTTT. Translated: CASSIDGRVTTGELFF. V is TRBV19 and J is TRBJ2-2; TRBD1 might be the D (5 bases). V lost 3 bases, J lost 4 bases, and 15 bases lay in between. This CDR3 has 16 amino acids. Germline V CDR1 and CDR2: LNHDA, SQIVND (reference sequence).

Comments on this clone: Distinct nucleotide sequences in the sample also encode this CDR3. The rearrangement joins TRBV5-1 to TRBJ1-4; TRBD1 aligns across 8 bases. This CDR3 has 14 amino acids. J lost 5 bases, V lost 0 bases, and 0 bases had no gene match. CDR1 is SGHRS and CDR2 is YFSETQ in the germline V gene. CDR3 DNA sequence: TGCGCCAGCAGCTTGGGACAGGGGAATGAAAAACTGTTTTTT. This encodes CASSLGQGNEKLFF. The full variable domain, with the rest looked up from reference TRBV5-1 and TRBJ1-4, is KAGVTQTPRYLIKTRGQQVTLSCSPISGHRSVSWYQQTPGQGLQFLFEYFSETQRNKGNFPGRFSGRQFSNSRSEMNVSTLELGDSALYLCASSLGQGNEKLFFGSGTQLSVL.

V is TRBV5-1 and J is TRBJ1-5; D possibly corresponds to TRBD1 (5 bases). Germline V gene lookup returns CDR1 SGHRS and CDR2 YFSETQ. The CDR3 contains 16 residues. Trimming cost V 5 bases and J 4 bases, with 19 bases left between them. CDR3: CASSRGDSGGNQPQHF. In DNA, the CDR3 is TGCGCCAGCAGTCGAGGCGACAGTGGGGGGAATCAGCCCCAGCATTTT.

The CDR3 coding sequence is TGTGCCAGCAGCTTGAGTTCTGGGGCCAACGTCCTGACTTTC. Encoded protein: CASSLSSGANVLTF. This chain joins TRBV7-9 and TRBJ2-6; D is undetermined. V lost 3 bases, J lost 1 base, and 4 bases lay in between. Germline CDR1 SEHNR, CDR2 FQNEAQ (reference sequence). The CDR3 loop spans 14 amino acids.

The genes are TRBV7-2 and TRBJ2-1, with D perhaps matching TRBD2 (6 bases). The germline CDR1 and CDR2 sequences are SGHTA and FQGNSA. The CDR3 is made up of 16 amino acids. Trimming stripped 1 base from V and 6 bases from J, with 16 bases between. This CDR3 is CASSLVPPGGPNEQFF. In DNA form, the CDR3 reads TGTGCCAGCAGCTTAGTCCCCCCCGGGGGTCCCAATGAGCAGTTCTTC. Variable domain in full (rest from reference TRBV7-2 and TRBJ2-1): GAGVSQSPSNKVTEKGKDVELRCDPISGHTALYWYRQSLGQGLEFLIYFQGNSAPDKSGLPSDRFSAERTGGSVSTLTIQRTQQEDSAVYLCASSLVPPGGPNEQFFGPGTRLTVL.

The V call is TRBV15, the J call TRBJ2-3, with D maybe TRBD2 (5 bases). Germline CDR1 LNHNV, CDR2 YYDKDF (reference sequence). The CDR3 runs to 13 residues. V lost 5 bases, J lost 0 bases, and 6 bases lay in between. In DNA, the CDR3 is TGTGCCACCAGCGGCGGGAGCACAGATACGCAGTATTTT. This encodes CATSGGSTDTQYF.

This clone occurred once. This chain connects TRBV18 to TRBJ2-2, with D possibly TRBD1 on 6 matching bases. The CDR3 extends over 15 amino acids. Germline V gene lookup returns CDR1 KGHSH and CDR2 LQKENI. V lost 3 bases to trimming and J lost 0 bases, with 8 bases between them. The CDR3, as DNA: TGTGCCAGCTCACCCGGACAGACGAACACCGGGGAGCTGTTTTTT. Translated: CASSPGQTNTGELFF. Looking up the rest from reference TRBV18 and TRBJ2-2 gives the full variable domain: NAGVMQNPRHLVRRRGQEARLRCSPMKGHSHVYWYRQLPEEGLKFMVYLQKENIIDESGMPKERFSAEFPKEGPSILRIQQVVRGDSAAYFCASSPGQTNTGELFFGEGSRLTVL.

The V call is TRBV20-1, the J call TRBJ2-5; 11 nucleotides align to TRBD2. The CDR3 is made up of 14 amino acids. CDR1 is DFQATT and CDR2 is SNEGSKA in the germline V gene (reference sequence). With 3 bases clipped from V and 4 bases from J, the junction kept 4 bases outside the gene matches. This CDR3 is CSASSGGAGETQYF. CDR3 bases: TGCAGTGCTAGTAGCGGGGGGGCCGGAGAGACCCAGTACTTC.

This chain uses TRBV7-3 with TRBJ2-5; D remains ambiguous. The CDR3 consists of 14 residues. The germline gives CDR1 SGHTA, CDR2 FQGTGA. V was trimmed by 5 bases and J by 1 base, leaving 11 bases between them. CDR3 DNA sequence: TGTGCCAGCAGCATCCAGGCACTCCAAGAGACCCAGTACTTC. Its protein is CASSIQALQETQYF.

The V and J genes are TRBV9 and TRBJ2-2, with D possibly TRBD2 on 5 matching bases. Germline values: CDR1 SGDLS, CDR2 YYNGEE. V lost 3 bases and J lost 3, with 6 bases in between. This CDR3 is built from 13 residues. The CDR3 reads CASSEDYTGELFF. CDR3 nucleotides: TGTGCCAGCAGCGAGGACTACACCGGGGAGCTGTTTTTT.

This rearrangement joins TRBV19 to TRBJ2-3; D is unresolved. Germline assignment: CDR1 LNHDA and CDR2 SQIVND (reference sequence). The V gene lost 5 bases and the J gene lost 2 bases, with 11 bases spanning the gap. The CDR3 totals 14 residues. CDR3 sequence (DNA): TGTGCCAGTAGTTTGACTTCCGCCACAGATACGCAGTATTTT. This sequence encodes CASSLTSATDTQYF.

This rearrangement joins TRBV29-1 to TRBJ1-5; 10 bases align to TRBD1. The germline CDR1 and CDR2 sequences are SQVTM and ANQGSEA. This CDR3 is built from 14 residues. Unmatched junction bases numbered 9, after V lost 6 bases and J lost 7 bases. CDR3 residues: CSVGTGVYGQPQHF. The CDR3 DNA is TGCAGCGTAGGGACAGGGGTTTACGGACAGCCCCAGCATTTT.

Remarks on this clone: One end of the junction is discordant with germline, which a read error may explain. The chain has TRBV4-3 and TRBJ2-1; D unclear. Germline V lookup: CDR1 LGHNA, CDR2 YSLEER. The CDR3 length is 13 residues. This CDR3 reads CASSQDSGGRLIF. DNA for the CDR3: TGCGCCAGCAGCCAAGATTCAGGTGGTCGGTTAATCTTC.